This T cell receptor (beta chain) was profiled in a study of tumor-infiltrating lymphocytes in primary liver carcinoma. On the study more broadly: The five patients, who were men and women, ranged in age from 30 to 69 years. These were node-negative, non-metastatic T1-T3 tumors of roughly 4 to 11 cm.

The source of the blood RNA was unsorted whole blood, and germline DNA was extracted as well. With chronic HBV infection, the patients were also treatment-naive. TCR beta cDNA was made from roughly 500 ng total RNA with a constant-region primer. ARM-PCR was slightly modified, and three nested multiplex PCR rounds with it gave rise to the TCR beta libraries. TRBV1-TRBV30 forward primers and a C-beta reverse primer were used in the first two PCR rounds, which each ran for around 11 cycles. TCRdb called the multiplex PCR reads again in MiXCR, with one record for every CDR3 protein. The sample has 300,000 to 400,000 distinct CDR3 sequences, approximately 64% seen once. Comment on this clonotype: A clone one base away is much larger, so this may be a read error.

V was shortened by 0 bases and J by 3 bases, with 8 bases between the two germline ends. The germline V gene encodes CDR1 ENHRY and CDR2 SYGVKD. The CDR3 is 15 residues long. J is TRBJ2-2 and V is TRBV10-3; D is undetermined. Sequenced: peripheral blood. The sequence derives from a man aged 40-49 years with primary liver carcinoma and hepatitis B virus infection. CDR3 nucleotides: TGTGCCATCAGTGAGTCGAAACGGGACACCGGGGAGCTGTTTTTT. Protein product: CAISESKRDTGELFF.